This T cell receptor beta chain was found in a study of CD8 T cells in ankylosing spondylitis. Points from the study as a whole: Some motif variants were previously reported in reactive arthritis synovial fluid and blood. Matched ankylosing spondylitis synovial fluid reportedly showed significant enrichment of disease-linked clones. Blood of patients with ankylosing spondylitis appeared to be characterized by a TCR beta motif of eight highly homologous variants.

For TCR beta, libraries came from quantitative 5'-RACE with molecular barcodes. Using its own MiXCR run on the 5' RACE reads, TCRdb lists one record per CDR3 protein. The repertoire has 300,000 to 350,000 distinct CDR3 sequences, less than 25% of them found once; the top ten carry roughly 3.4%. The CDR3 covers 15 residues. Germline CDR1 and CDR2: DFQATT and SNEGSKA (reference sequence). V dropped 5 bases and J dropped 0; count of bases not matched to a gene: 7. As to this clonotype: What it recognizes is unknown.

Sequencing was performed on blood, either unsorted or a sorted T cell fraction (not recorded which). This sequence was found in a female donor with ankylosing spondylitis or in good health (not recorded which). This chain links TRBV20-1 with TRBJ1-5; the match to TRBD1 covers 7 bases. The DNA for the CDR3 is TGCAGTGCTCAGGAGGGACAGTATAGCAATCAGCCCCAGCATTTT. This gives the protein CSAQEGQYSNQPQHF.